This TCR beta chain was found in a study of blood T cells in healthy people across ages. The study, taken as a whole, reports: Aged donors had fewer naive CD4+ cells and lower diversity than long-lived donors. Roughly linearly, TCR beta diversity per million T cells fell as age increased.

The second PCR ran roughly 6 to 11 cycles with a sample-barcoded 5' primer and J-beta primers. Each CDR3 protein is one row after TCRdb ran MiXCR on the 5' RACE reads. The repertoire includes about 1.7 million distinct CDR3 sequences, approximately 30% of them detected once, and more than 6% sits in the top ten. Germline CDR1 SGHNT, CDR2 YYREEE (reference sequence). With 1 base removed from V and 4 bases from J, the gap between germline ends came to 18 bases. The CDR3 is 17 amino acids. This clonotype has just a few counts. Its antigen is undetermined. What was sequenced was blood. The chain couples TRBV5-4 to TRBJ2-4; TRBD1 or TRBD2 may be the D gene (6 bases each). This receptor was identified in a woman aged 25 to 45 in good health. Here the CDR3 reads CASSLSQGTGVKNIQYF. In nucleotides, the CDR3 is TGTGCCAGCAGCTTGTCTCAGGGGACGGGGGTTAAAAACATTCAGTACTTC.